This T cell receptor beta chain was sequenced for a study of neurological immune-mediated disorders. This clonotype came up many times. TCRdb called the 5' RACE reads again in MiXCR, with one record for every CDR3 protein. The sample records approximately 51,000 distinct CDR3 sequences, around 3.5% being singletons. This CDR3 is built from 18 residues. V lost 2 bases to trimming and J lost 1 base; unmatched junction nucleotides: 10. Germline values: CDR1 DFQATT, CDR2 SNEGSKA (reference sequence). The receptor was isolated from a man aged 35 to 55 with multiple sclerosis. The chain combines TRBV20-1 with TRBJ2-4; 11 bases map to TRBD1. The sequenced sample was PBMCs. Here the CDR3 reads CSARPLAGQGAAKNIQYF. The CDR3 region has the DNA TGCAGTGCTAGACCCCTTGCCGGACAGGGGGCGGCCAAAAACATTCAGTACTTC.